This TCR beta chain appears in the sequencing data of a study of T cells in Graves' hyperthyroidism and ophthalmopathy. Findings and caveats of the study: The authors' 13 V-J model separated ophthalmopathy from stable hyperthyroidism. Most clonotypes that expanded in the thyroid above 0.001 also showed up in blood.

Germline V gene lookup returns CDR1 LGHDT and CDR2 YNNKEL (reference sequence). The ends were cut back, 0 bases at V and 4 bases at J, with 7 bases in the middle. The CDR3 covers 13 residues. This clonotype was found many times. Its matching antigen is unknown. The PBMCs had their origin in around 9.1 ml of fresh peripheral blood. TCR beta CDR3 regions were amplified from RNA. Using the HTBI primer set, a first-round RT-PCR was run on the TCR CDR3. TCRdb re-analysed the multiplex PCR reads in MiXCR, keeping a single row per CDR3 protein. The repertoire holds 400,000 to 500,000 distinct CDR3 sequences, with about 15% as singletons.

This chain connects TRBV3-1 to TRBJ2-7; D unresolved. Specimen: blood. This receptor was identified in a young man with Graves' ophthalmopathy. In DNA form, the CDR3 reads TGTGCCAGCAGCCAAGAACTGAAGTACGAGCAGTACTTC. Its translation is CASSQELKYEQYF.